These 13 T cell receptor beta chains originate from one sample sequenced in a study of blood T cells in healthy people across ages. Primers used in a second PCR of about 7 to 12 cycles were a sample-barcoded 5' primer and a J-beta primer mix. TCRdb reanalysed the 5' RACE reads using MiXCR and keeps one entry per CDR3 protein. The table lists 920,000 or so distinct CDR3 sequences, 40% to 45% of them singletons. Sequencing was carried out using blood. The receptors here all came from a woman aged 60 to 75 in good health.

The chain has TRBV6-2 or TRBV6-3 and TRBJ2-4; TRBD1 agrees at 8 bases. The J call may be wrong; the DNA end is better matched by TRBJ2-7. CDR1 and CDR2 (germline): MNHEY, SVGEGT. This CDR3 has 14 amino acids. CDR3 amino acids: CASRWGQVPSEQYF. The CDR3 nucleotides read TGTGCCAGCAGGTGGGGACAGGTACCGTCCGAGCAGTACTTC.

This chain links TRBV4-1 with TRBJ1-1; D unresolved. There are 13 residues in the CDR3. The V end lost 2 bases, the J end lost 7 bases, and 11 bases lay between the germline ends. Germline V lookup: CDR1 MGHRA, CDR2 YSYEKL. The CDR3 DNA is TGCGCCAGCAGCCAATTCCAAGAGCTTGAAGCTTTCTTT. This translates into CASSQFQELEAFF.

The chain couples TRBV9 to TRBJ1-1; perhaps TRBD1 as D (5 bases). The CDR3 is made up of 15 amino acids. The V gene's germline CDR1 is SGDLS and CDR2 YYNGEE. V was cut by 4 bases and J by 0 bases, with 13 bases left in between. The CDR3 sequence is CASSPSGTVNTEAFF. For the CDR3, the DNA is TGTGCCAGCAGCCCAAGCGGGACGGTGAACACTGAAGCTTTCTTT.

This chain connects TRBV14 to TRBJ2-7; D possibly corresponds to TRBD2 (5 bases). Trimming cost V 2 bases and J 3 bases, with 11 bases left between them. The CDR3 contains 14 residues. Germline V gene data show CDR1 as SGHDN and CDR2 as FVKESK. The CDR3 DNA reads TGTGCCAGCAGCCAATCAGCACGGGGCTACGAGCAGTACTTC. Amino acids: CASSQSARGYEQYF.

This clonotype was picked up many times. The chain joins TRBV20-1 to TRBJ2-7; 7 positions match TRBD1. The germline V gene has CDR1 DFQATT and CDR2 SNEGSKA (reference sequence). CDR3 length equals 13 residues. V gave up 1 base and J gave up 3 bases; unmatched junction bases: 3. CDR3 protein: CSARGQGVYEQYF. In DNA form, the CDR3 reads TGCAGTGCTAGAGGGCAGGGGGTCTACGAGCAGTACTTC.

DNA of the CDR3: TGTGCCAGCAGCGCCAAGCCAACTAGCGAGCAGTTCTTC. Protein product: CASSAKPTSEQFF. The V gene is TRBV12-3 or TRBV12-4, the J gene TRBJ2-1; perhaps TRBD2 as D (6 bases). V was trimmed by 6 bases and J by 10 bases, leaving 16 bases between them. The CDR3 extends over 13 amino acids.

The chain uses TRBV7-9 and TRBJ1-2; TRBD1 agrees at 11 bases. Germline V gives CDR1 SEHNR, CDR2 FQNEAQ (reference sequence). This CDR3 region has 15 residues. Trimming took 5 bases from V and 9 from J; bases not matched to a gene: 11. The CDR3 sequence is CASSQPGQGADSYTF. CDR3 DNA sequence: TGTGCCAGCAGCCAACCAGGACAGGGGGCTGATAGCTACACCTTC.

The chain uses TRBV20-1 and TRBJ2-1, with 13 bases that match TRBD2. Per germline, CDR1 DFQATT and CDR2 SNEGSKA (reference sequence). The CDR3 is 17 residues long. The V gene end was trimmed by 6 bases and the J gene end by 6 bases; junction bases not matched to a gene: 14. The CDR3 DNA reads as TGCAGTGCCAAGGGGACTAGCGGGATTCTTACTGTCAATGAGCAGTTCTTC. Amino acids: CSAKGTSGILTVNEQFF.

This chain links TRBV7-3 with TRBJ2-5; D might be TRBD2 (6 bases). The CDR3 is 15 residues long. Germline CDR1 and CDR2: SGHTA and FQGTGA. Trimming removed 1 base from V and 5 bases from J, with 14 bases in between. The DNA of the CDR3 is TGTGCCAGCAGCTTAAGCGGGGAGAGTTTGGAGACCCAGTACTTC. Translation gives CASSLSGESLETQYF.

The chain uses TRBV20-1 and TRBJ1-2; D not certain. CDR3 length: 14 amino acids. Trimming removed 0 bases at V and 7 bases at J, with 15 bases between. Germline V gives CDR1 DFQATT, CDR2 SNEGSKA (reference sequence). This chain's CDR3 is CSARELGQAGGYTF. In DNA form, the CDR3 reads TGCAGTGCTAGAGAGCTTGGGCAGGCTGGTGGCTACACCTTC.

CDR3 nucleotide sequence: TGTGCCAGCAGTGACCGACTGCTGTATGGCTACACCTTC. Its protein is CASSDRLLYGYTF. The chain combines TRBV6-7 with TRBJ1-2; D is uncertain. TRBV6-7 is classed as an ORF, of uncertain function. The V gene lost 5 bases and the J gene lost 5 bases, with 12 bases spanning the gap. This CDR3 spans 13 amino acids.

The rearrangement uses TRBV6-2 or TRBV6-3 and TRBJ2-1, with no clear D. The last part of the DNA fits TRBJ2-7 better; the J call may be wrong. CDR1 is MNHEY and CDR2 is SVGEGT in the germline V gene. CDR3 length: 16 residues. Written as DNA, the CDR3 is TGTGCCAGCAGTTACGATGGGCTCCCCTCCTACAATGAGCAGTACTTC. Translation gives CASSYDGLPSYNEQYF.

This clonotype was observed a handful of times. The rearrangement joins TRBV6-6 to TRBJ1-2; D is uncertain. The length of the CDR3 is 13 residues. Germline assignment: CDR1 MNHNY and CDR2 SVGAGI (reference sequence). V lost 4 bases to trimming and J lost 2 bases, with 8 bases between them. The CDR3 DNA sequence: TGTGCCAGCAGTTTGCAGGACAACTATGGCTACACCTTC. Translating it yields CASSLQDNYGYTF.